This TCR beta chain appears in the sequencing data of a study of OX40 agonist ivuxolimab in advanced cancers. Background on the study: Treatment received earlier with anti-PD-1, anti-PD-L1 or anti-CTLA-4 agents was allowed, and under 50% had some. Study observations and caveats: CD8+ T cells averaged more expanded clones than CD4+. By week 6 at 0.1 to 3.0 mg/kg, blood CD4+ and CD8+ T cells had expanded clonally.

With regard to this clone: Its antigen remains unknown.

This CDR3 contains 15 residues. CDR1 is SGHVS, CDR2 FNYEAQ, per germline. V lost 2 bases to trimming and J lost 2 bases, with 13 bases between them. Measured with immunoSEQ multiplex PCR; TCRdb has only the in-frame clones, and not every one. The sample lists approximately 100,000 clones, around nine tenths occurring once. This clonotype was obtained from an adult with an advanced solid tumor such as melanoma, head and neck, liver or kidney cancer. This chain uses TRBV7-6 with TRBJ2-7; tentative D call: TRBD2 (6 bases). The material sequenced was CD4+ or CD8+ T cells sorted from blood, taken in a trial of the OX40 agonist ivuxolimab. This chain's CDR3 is CASSLPGGRTYEQYF. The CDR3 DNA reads TGTGCCAGCAGCTTACCCGGGGGAAGGACCTACGAGCAGTACTTC.